This TCR beta chain is drawn from a study of tumor and adjacent non-tumor tissue in lung cancer. Study-level results: Tumor repertoires had a smaller top 100 clone share than normal lung.

RNA was extracted from bulk tissue without any cell sorting. More than 3 cm separated this lung sample from the edge of the tumor. TCRbeta libraries were built with three rounds of nested PCR, modified from ARM-PCR. TCRdb used MiXCR to reprocess the multiplex PCR reads, holding one entry per CDR3 protein. The sample lists 98,000 or so distinct CDR3 sequences, 80% occurring once. Concerning this clonotype itself: The antigen remains unidentified.

CDR1 and CDR2 (germline): SQVTM, ANQGSEA. V dropped 6 bases and J dropped 3 bases, with 19 bases sitting between them. This CDR3 spans 15 amino acids. The clonotype originates from a man aged 55 to 70 with small cell lung cancer. The chain combines TRBV29-1 with TRBJ2-3; D might be TRBD1 or TRBD2, each matching 6 bases. The sample comprised distant non-tumor lung tissue. DNA for the CDR3: TGCAGCGTCGCTCCCGGGGGCTCTATAACAGATACGCAGTATTTT. Its translation: CSVAPGGSITDTQYF.